The 5 T cell receptor beta chains given below trace back to one sample, sequenced in a study of OX40 agonist ivuxolimab in advanced cancers. Sequenced by immunoSEQ multiplex PCR; TCRdb stores in-frame clones only, minus some. The table lists about 76,000 clones, roughly 85% of them singletons. Material: CD4+ or CD8+ T cells sorted from blood, obtained in a trial of the OX40 agonist ivuxolimab. The receptor source for this set is an adult with an advanced solid tumor such as melanoma, head and neck, liver or kidney cancer.

As DNA, the CDR3 is TGTGCCAGCAGTGAAGGGACAGGGGGCTATAGCAATCAGCCCCAGCATTTT. As protein: CASSEGTGGYSNQPQHF. The chain combines TRBV6-1 with TRBJ1-5, with 11 bases lining up with TRBD1. Trimming took 1 base from V and 0 from J; bases not matched to a gene: 2. Germline V gives CDR1 MNHNS, CDR2 SASEGT. The CDR3 runs to 17 residues.

The rearrangement uses TRBV10-3 and TRBJ2-2; D is uncertain. The CDR3 runs 13 residues. V dropped 4 bases and J dropped 5 bases, with 8 bases sitting between them. The germline V gene encodes CDR1 ENHRY and CDR2 SYGVKD. The CDR3 spells CAISGVETGELFF. CDR3 sequence (DNA): TGTGCCATCAGTGGAGTGGAGACCGGGGAGCTGTTTTTT.

The V gene is TRBV29-1, the J gene TRBJ1-1; the D is unclear. The CDR3 is 13 residues long. Germline CDR1 is SQVTM and CDR2 is ANQGSEA. V was shortened by 0 bases and J by 1 base, with 6 bases between the two germline ends. The CDR3 sequence: CSVEDQPNTEAFF. Written as DNA, the CDR3 is TGCAGCGTTGAAGATCAGCCGAACACTGAAGCTTTCTTT.

This chain's CDR3 is CASSPKPRGEEQFF. The CDR3, as DNA: TGTGCCAGCTCACCCAAACCTAGGGGAGAAGAGCAGTTCTTC. The V call is TRBV18, the J call TRBJ2-1, with D perhaps TRBD1 or TRBD2 (5 bases each). V shed 3 bases and J shed 10 bases, with 16 bases lying between them. This CDR3 contains 14 residues. Germline loops: CDR1 KGHSH, CDR2 LQKENI.

V and J are TRBV10-3 and TRBJ1-2, with 10 positions matching TRBD1. Germline trimming cut 4 bases from V and 6 bases from J; bases unmatched to any gene: 11. Germline V gene lookup returns CDR1 ENHRY and CDR2 SYGVKD. CDR3 length equals 16 residues. CDR3 DNA sequence: TGTGCCATCAGTGGGAGGACGGGACAGGGGCTCGATGGCTACACCTTC. Amino acid sequence: CAISGRTGQGLDGYTF.